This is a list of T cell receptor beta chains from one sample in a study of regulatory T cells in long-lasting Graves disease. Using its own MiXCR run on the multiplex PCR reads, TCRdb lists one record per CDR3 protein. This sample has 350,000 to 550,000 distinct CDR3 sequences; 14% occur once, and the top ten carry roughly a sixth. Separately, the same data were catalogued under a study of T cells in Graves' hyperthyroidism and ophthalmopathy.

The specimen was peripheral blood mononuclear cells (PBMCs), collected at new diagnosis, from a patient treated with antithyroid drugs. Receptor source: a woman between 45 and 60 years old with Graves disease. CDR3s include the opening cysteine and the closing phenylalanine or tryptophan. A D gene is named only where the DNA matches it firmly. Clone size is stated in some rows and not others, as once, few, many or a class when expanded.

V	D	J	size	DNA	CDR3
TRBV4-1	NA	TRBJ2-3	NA	TGCGCCAGCAGCCCTGACAGGTTGACGGGCCCGAGCACAGATACGCAGTATTTT	CASSPDRLTGPSTDTQYF
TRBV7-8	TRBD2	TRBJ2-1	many	TGTGCCAGCACATTTAGCGGGAGCGGTTACAATGAGCAGTTCTTC	CASTFSGSGYNEQFF
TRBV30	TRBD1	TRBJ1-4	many	TGTGCCTGGAACGGACAGGGTGGTGAAAAACTGTTTTTT	CAWNGQGGEKLFF
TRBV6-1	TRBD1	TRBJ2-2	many	TGTGCCAGCAGGGACAGGGCGTGGACCGGGGAGCTGTTTTTT	CASRDRAWTGELFF
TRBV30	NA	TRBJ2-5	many	TGTGCCTGGGCAAGGGAGACCCAGTACTTC	CAWARETQYF
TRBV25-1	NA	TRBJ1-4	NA	TGTGCCAGCAGTGAAGGCCATTATAGAGAAAAACTGTTTTTT	CASSEGHYREKLFF
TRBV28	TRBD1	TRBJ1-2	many	TGTGCCAGCAGTTTACTAGACAGGGGGATTAACTATGGCTACACCTTC	CASSLLDRGINYGYTF
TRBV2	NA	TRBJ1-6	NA	TGTGCCAGCAGAGACACCTTGGGAGATTCACCCCTCCACTTT	CASRDTLGDSPLHF
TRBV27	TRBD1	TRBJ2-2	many	TGTGCCAGCAGTTTATTCCGACAGGGGACGAGTTCCGGGGAGCTGTTTTTT	CASSLFRQGTSSGELFF
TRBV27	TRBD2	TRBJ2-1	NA	TGTGCCAGCAGTTTACAAGGACTAGCGGGAGTTGATGAGCAGTTCTTC	CASSLQGLAGVDEQFF
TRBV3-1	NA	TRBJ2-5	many	TGTGCCAGCAGCCCGTCAGGATGGGGGTTCGGATTTGTGACCCAGTACTTC	CASSPSGWGFGFVTQYF
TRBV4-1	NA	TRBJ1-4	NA	TGCGCCAGCAGCCAAGGGGCCACAGGGCTTAATGAAAAACTGTTTTTT	CASSQGATGLNEKLFF
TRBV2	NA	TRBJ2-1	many	TGTGCCAGCAATTCGGGATTAACCAGAGAGCAGTTCTTC	CASNSGLTREQFF